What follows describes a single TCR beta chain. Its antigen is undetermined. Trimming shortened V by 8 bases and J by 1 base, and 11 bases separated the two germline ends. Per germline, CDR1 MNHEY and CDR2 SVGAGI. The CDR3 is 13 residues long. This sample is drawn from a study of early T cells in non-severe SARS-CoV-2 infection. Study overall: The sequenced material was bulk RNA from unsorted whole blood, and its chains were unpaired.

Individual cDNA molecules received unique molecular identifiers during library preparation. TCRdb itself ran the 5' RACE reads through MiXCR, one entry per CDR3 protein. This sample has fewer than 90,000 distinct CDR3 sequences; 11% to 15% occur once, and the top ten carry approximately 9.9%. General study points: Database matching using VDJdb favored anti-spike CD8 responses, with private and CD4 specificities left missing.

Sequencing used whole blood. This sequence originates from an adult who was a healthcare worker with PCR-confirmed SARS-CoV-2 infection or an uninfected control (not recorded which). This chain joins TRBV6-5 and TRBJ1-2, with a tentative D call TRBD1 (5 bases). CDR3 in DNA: TGTGCCAGCCGACAGAACTTTAACTATGGCTACACCTTC. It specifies CASRQNFNYGYTF.